This is a list of T cell receptor beta chains from one sample in a study of cytomegalovirus exposure and HLA in healthy donors. Using immunoSEQ multiplex PCR, the repertoire was profiled, and TCRdb retains in-frame clones only, with some absent. There are 100,000 or so clones in the sample; 81% occur only once, and 10% lies in the top ten. The source material was PBMCs. The receptors here all came from a human donor in good health. CDR3s include the opening cysteine and the closing phenylalanine or tryptophan. D genes are given only for firm matches. For some rows the clone size is stated as once, few or many, or as a class when expanded; others skip it.

V gene	D gene	clone size	J gene	CDR3 protein	CDR3 DNA
TRBV6-1	NA	NA	TRBJ2-1	CASSEAGGHNEQFF	TGTGCCAGCAGTGAAGCGGGGGGGCACAATGAGCAGTTCTTC
TRBV9	TRBD1	once	TRBJ2-2	CASGRGQGPSWELFF	TGTGCCAGCGGTAGGGGACAGGGCCCATCGTGGGAGCTGTTTTTT
TRBV6-1	NA	medium-sized	TRBJ2-2	CASSEGLEPGELFF	TGTGCCAGCAGTGAAGGACTGGAACCCGGGGAGCTGTTTTTT
TRBV7-9	TRBD1	once	TRBJ1-2	CASSQGDGYTF	TGTGCCAGCAGTCAGGGGGATGGCTACACCTTC
TRBV7-7	NA	NA	TRBJ2-3	CASSEGNTDTQYF	TGTGCTAGCAGTGAGGGAAACACAGATACGCAGTATTTT
TRBV12-1	NA	NA	TRBJ2-7	CASSPRGEQYF	TGTGCCAGCAGCCCTAGGGGCGAGCAGTACTTC
TRBV6-1	TRBD1	NA	TRBJ2-7	CASTLGQGPEQYF	TGTGCCAGCACATTAGGACAGGGGCCCGAGCAGTACTTC
TRBV7-2	TRBD2	NA	TRBJ2-1	CASSLRTSGRGNEQFF	TGTGCCAGCAGCTTACGGACTAGCGGGAGAGGTAATGAGCAGTTCTTC
TRBV29-1	TRBD1	NA	TRBJ1-1	CSVGTGTGEAFF	TGCAGCGTTGGTACCGGGACAGGGGAAGCTTTCTTT
TRBV30	NA	once	TRBJ2-7	CAWSPRLVRVYEQYF	TGTGCCTGGAGTCCCCGACTAGTGAGAGTCTACGAGCAGTACTTC
TRBV6-5	TRBD1	NA	TRBJ1-4	CASTRTGTGYEKLFF	TGTGCCAGCACCCGGACCGGGACAGGGTATGAAAAACTGTTTTTT
TRBV28	TRBD2	NA	TRBJ2-3	CASRLAGGTDTQYF	TGTGCCAGCAGACTAGCGGGGGGCACAGATACGCAGTATTTT
TRBV18	NA	NA	TRBJ1-6	CASSTDRNSPLHF	TGTGCCAGCTCAACCGACAGGAATTCACCCCTCCACTTT
TRBV28	NA	NA	TRBJ2-1	CASSFLLYNEQFF	TGTGCCAGCAGTTTTCTTCTCTACAATGAGCAGTTCTTC
TRBV5-4	NA	few	TRBJ1-5	CASSLPYQPQHF	TGTGCCAGCAGCCTCCCCTATCAGCCCCAGCATTTT
TRBV2	NA	once	TRBJ2-1	CASSNLVYNEQFF	TGTGCCAGCAGCAACTTAGTCTACAATGAGCAGTTCTTC
TRBV27	NA	NA	TRBJ1-4	CASSPLQFEKLFF	TGTGCCAGCAGTCCCCTCCAGTTTGAAAAACTGTTTTTT
TRBV6-1	NA	NA	TRBJ2-1	CASSESQNNEQFF	TGTGCCAGCAGTGAATCCCAAAACAATGAGCAGTTCTTC
TRBV5-1	TRBD2	NA	TRBJ2-2	CASSLEGSGRINGELFF	TGCGCCAGCAGCTTGGAAGGTAGCGGGAGAATTAACGGGGAGCTGTTTTTT
TRBV19	NA	NA	TRBJ1-5	CASSIVAAGVNQPQHF	TGTGCCAGTAGTATAGTGGCGGCAGGGGTTAATCAGCCCCAGCATTTT
TRBV18	TRBD2	NA	TRBJ2-5	CASSLGLAETQYF	TGTGCCAGCTCACTAGGACTAGCAGAGACCCAGTACTTC